One and the same sample provided the 28 T cell receptor beta chains below, sequenced in a study of Tregs in tolerant kidney transplant recipients. Sequencing used immunoSEQ multiplex PCR; TCRdb keeps in-frame clones, though not all of them. Its table records around 33,000 clones. Recipients received nonmyeloablative bone marrow transplants from related graft donors, with transient mixed chimerism. Sequenced material: CD4+ T cells from blood (PBMCs), taken 24 months after the transplant. All receptors come from a human patient who received a combined kidney and bone marrow transplant. Some T cells may be supplied by the graft donor.

Regarding this clone: Read sequence stops 3 residues before the CDR3 end, and the germline J gene provides the missing end. The chain couples TRBV18 to TRBJ2-2; D is unclear. Trimming cost V 0 bases and J 0 bases, with 11 bases left between them. The CDR3 length is 17 residues. Germline V gene lookup returns CDR1 KGHSH and CDR2 LQKENI. The covered CDR3 bases are TGTGCCAGCTCACCACCGAATAGCCTCGCGAACACCGGGGAG. Translated, it gives CASSPPNSLANTGE. The complete CDR3 protein is CASSPPNSLANTGELFF.

As for this clone: Read sequence stops 3 residues before the CDR3 end, and the germline J gene provides the missing end. The chain is built from TRBV20-1 and TRBJ2-7, with a weak D call TRBD1 (5 bases). Germline CDR1 DFQATT, CDR2 SNEGSKA (reference sequence). Trimming removed 1 base at V and 2 bases at J, with 12 bases between. This CDR3 is 14 amino acids long. The CDR3 sequence: CSARVWGGTYEQYF. CDR3 DNA (partial): TGCAGTGCTAGAGTTTGGGGCGGAACCTACGAG.

In the case of this clone: From the germline J gene comes the end of the CDR3, since the read stops 3 residues before it. The chain carries TRBV2 and TRBJ1-2; a weak D match, TRBD1 (5 bases). V was trimmed by 3 bases and J by 4 bases, leaving 12 bases between them. The CDR3 is made up of 14 amino acids. The germline V gene encodes CDR1 SNHLY and CDR2 FYNNEI. CDR3 DNA, as far as it was read: TGTGCCAGCAGTGAGGTCTTGGGGGGCTATGGC. It specifies CASSEVLGGYG. In full, the CDR3 reads CASSEVLGGYGYTF.

Note on this clone: The read terminates 3 residues before the CDR3 end, so the remaining end is supplied by the germline J gene. The chain recombines TRBV7-2 with TRBJ2-5; 7 positions agree with TRBD1. The V and J ends lost 2 bases and 2 bases, in that order; junction bases with no gene match: 2. This CDR3 comprises 14 residues. Germline CDR1 is SGHTA and CDR2 is FQGNSA. CDR3 DNA (partial): TGTACCAGCAGCTTATCGGGACAGCAAGAGACC. It specifies CTSSLSGQQET. The whole CDR3 reads CTSSLSGQQETQYF.

On this clone: Coverage ceases 3 residues before the CDR3 finishes, and the germline J gene fills in the end. The rearrangement joins TRBV29-1 to TRBJ2-7; unclear D gene. Trimming removed 4 bases at V and 3 bases at J, with 7 bases between. This CDR3 is 11 amino acids long. Germline CDR1 reads SQVTM; CDR2 reads ANQGSEA. CDR3: CSVVSDYEQYF. The CDR3 bases that were read are TGCAGCGTTGTAAGCGACTACGAG.

In terms of frequency, this clone is medium-sized. Read coverage stops 3 residues before the CDR3 terminus; the germline J gene supplies the remainder. This sequence joins TRBV30 and TRBJ2-2; D remains unclear. CDR1 and CDR2 (germline): GTSNPN, SVGIG (reference sequence). The CDR3 is 13 amino acids. Trimming took 2 bases from V and 1 from J, leaving 5 bases between them. CDR3 DNA, as far as it was read: TGTGCCTGGAGTCTCAGGAACACCGGGGAG. Residues: CAWSLRNTGE. Given in full, the CDR3 is CAWSLRNTGELFF.

Notes on this clone: The read ends 3 residues before the CDR3 terminus; that terminus is restored from the germline J gene. The gene calls are TRBV5-1 and TRBJ1-1; no clear D. Germline V gives CDR1 SGHRS, CDR2 YFSETQ. The CDR3 is 17 residues long. The V and J ends lost 2 bases and 1 base respectively, with 18 bases between them. The CDR3 DNA, read in part, is TGCGCCAGCAGCTTTTCATCGACACGGAGGCCGAACACTGAA. This encodes CASSFSSTRRPNTE. The complete CDR3 sequence is CASSFSSTRRPNTEAFF. Drawing the rest from reference TRBV5-1 and TRBJ1-1, the complete variable domain is KAGVTQTPRYLIKTRGQQVTLSCSPISGHRSVSWYQQTPGQGLQFLFEYFSETQRNKGNFPGRFSGRQFSNSRSEMNVSTLELGDSALYLCASSFSSTRRPNTEAFFGQGTRLTVV.

Regarding this clone: The read ends 3 residues shy of where the CDR3 ends; the end is completed using the germline J gene. V and J are TRBV5-1 and TRBJ2-5; D possibly corresponds to TRBD1 (5 bases). CDR1 is SGHRS and CDR2 is YFSETQ in the germline V gene. V was clipped by 2 bases and J by 3 bases, with 14 bases between them. This CDR3 is 15 amino acids long. The CDR3 spells CASSLGTGPEETQYF. Incomplete CDR3 DNA: TGCGCCAGCAGCTTAGGAACAGGACCCGAAGAGACC.

Details on this clone: The read falls 3 residues short of the CDR3 end, and the missing part is taken from the germline J gene. This chain links TRBV18 with TRBJ2-2; a possible D gene is TRBD1 (7 bases). V dropped 2 bases and J dropped 3 bases, with 13 bases sitting between them. The CDR3 consists of 16 residues. From germline, CDR1 is KGHSH and CDR2 LQKENI. Incomplete CDR3 DNA: TGTGCCAGCTCACCAACGGCCAGGGGGGACACCGGGGAG. This translates into CASSPTARGDTGE. The CDR3 in its entirety is CASSPTARGDTGELFF.

For this clone: The read ends 3 residues before the CDR3 terminus; that terminus is restored from the germline J gene. V is TRBV11-1 and J is TRBJ2-1; D may be TRBD1 or TRBD2 (5 bases each). CDR3 length: 15 residues. CDR1 is SGHAT, CDR2 FQDESV, per germline (reference sequence). V lost 6 bases and J 8 bases, leaving 20 bases between the germline ends. The CDR3 bases that were read are TGTGCCAGCAGTCTAGACGGGTCAGGGAGCGATGAG. Amino acids: CASSLDGSGSDE. The entire CDR3 is CASSLDGSGSDEQFF.

Details on this clone: The read gets to within 3 residues of the CDR3 end, and the germline J gene fills in the rest. The chain joins TRBV7-8 to TRBJ1-6; TRBD1 is a possible D gene (5 bases). V lost 1 base to trimming and J lost 8 bases, with 12 bases between them. The CDR3 loop spans 15 amino acids. CDR1 SGHVS and CDR2 FQNEAQ come from the germline V gene. The CDR3: CASSLGDWGYSPLHF. The CDR3 bases that were read are TGTGCCAGCAGCTTAGGGGACTGGGGATATTCACCC.

In regard to this clone: The observed sequence ends 3 residues before the CDR3 terminus, with the missing tail filled in from the germline J gene. The chain uses TRBV9 and TRBJ2-1; 8 nucleotides agree with TRBD2. Germline CDR1 reads SGDLS; CDR2 reads YYNGEE. The CDR3 is 16 residues long. V lost 0 bases, J lost 2 bases, and 4 bases stayed unmatched. The CDR3 DNA, read in part, is TGTGCCAGCAGCGTAGTGGCGGGAGGTCCCTACAATGAG. Translating it yields CASSVVAGGPYNE. The whole CDR3 sequence reads CASSVVAGGPYNEQFF.

Note on this clone: With the read ending 3 residues before the CDR3 end, the germline J gene is used to fill in that end. The chain recombines TRBV5-6 with TRBJ2-7; tentatively, D is TRBD1 or TRBD2 (5 bases each). CDR1 and CDR2 (germline): SGHDT, YYEEEE. The CDR3 spans 15 residues. Trimming shortened V by 4 bases and J by 3 bases, and 17 bases separated the two germline ends. CDR3 DNA, as far as it was read: TGTGCCAGCAGCCTTAGAGGGGCTGTCCACTACGAG. It specifies CASSLRGAVHYE. The whole CDR3 is CASSLRGAVHYEQYF.

CDR3 sequence reads: CSVRVGETQYF. CDR3 DNA (partial): TGCAGCGTTCGGGTGGGAGAGACC. This chain joins TRBV29-1 and TRBJ2-5; D is uncertain. The read falls 3 residues short of the CDR3 end, and the missing part is taken from the germline J gene. Germline-derived CDR1 and CDR2 are SQVTM and ANQGSEA. Trimming removed 5 bases at V and 4 bases at J, with 8 bases between. The CDR3 totals 11 residues.

As for this clone: The CDR3 extends 3 residues past the end of the read, so its final part is completed from the germline J gene. The chain joins TRBV20-1 to TRBJ1-2; D unclear. The CDR3 loop spans 10 amino acids. Germline CDR1 and CDR2: DFQATT and SNEGSKA (reference sequence). The CDR3 is CSARVQGYTF. The CDR3 bases that were read are TGCAGTGCTAGGGTACAGGGC.

Turning to this clone: The CDR3 end is not reached by the read, which stops 3 residues before it; the germline J gene fills it in. The chain combines TRBV9 with TRBJ2-3; the match to TRBD2 covers 12 bases. CDR1 is SGDLS and CDR2 is YYNGEE in the germline V gene. The CDR3 runs to 16 residues. After removal of 0 bases from V and 5 bases from J, the junction contained 4 bases not matched to a gene. The DNA read from the CDR3 is TGTGCCAGCAGCGTAGGACTAGCGGGAGTTCAAGATACG. Its protein product is CASSVGLAGVQDT. The CDR3 in full is CASSVGLAGVQDTQYF. Drawing the rest from reference TRBV9 and TRBJ2-3, the complete variable domain is DSGVTQTPKHLITATGQRVTLRCSPRSGDLSVYWYQQSLDQGLQFLIQYYNGEERAKGNILERFSAQQFPDLHSELNLSSLELGDSALYFCASSVGLAGVQDTQYFGPGTRLTVL.

About this clone itself: Read data end 3 residues before the CDR3 end; the end is taken from the germline J gene. The J gene is TRBJ1-1, the V gene TRBV6-1; 7 bases match TRBD1. Per the germline V gene, CDR1 is MNHNS and CDR2 is SASEGT. V lost 4 bases and J lost 5; bases outside the gene matches: 7. This CDR3 region has 14 residues. The sequenced part of the CDR3 DNA is TGTGCCAGCAGTGCCGGACAGGTGGGGACTGAA. Protein product: CASSAGQVGTE. The whole CDR3 protein is CASSAGQVGTEAFF.

Concerning this clone itself: The CDR3 end falls 3 residues outside the read, so it is completed with the germline J gene. This chain links TRBV20-1 with TRBJ1-1, with 8 bases lining up with TRBD1. Germline lookup yields CDR1 DFQATT and CDR2 SNEGSKA (reference sequence). J gave up 5 bases and V 5 bases, and 7 bases lay outside the gene matches. The CDR3 sequence is 13 residues long. CDR3 DNA, as far as it was read: TGCAGTGCTCGCGACAGGGGCGGAACTGAA. Protein sequence: CSARDRGGTE. The whole CDR3 is CSARDRGGTEAFF.

Details on this clone: From the germline J gene comes the end of the CDR3, since the read stops 3 residues before it. J is TRBJ2-5 and V is TRBV20-1; 8 positions match TRBD1. This CDR3 has 12 amino acids. With V trimmed by 5 bases and J by 5 bases, 4 bases remained unmatched. Germline-derived CDR1 and CDR2 are DFQATT and SNEGSKA (reference sequence). The part of the CDR3 DNA that was read is TGCAGTGCTCCAGGGGGCTGGGAGACC. This translates into CSAPGGWET. The whole CDR3 sequence reads CSAPGGWETQYF.

About this clone itself: Read coverage stops 3 residues before the CDR3 terminus; the germline J gene supplies the remainder. This chain joins TRBV19 and TRBJ2-1; D perhaps matches TRBD1 (5 bases). The CDR3 extends over 16 amino acids. With 2 bases removed from V and 3 bases from J, the gap between germline ends came to 14 bases. Per the germline V gene, CDR1 is LNHDA and CDR2 is SQIVND (reference sequence). The CDR3 DNA, read in part, is TGTGCCAGTAGTATACCCCGGACAAATATCTACAATGAG. As protein: CASSIPRTNIYNE. The whole CDR3 sequence is CASSIPRTNIYNEQFF.

A word on this clone: The DNA ends 3 residues before the CDR3 does, and the rest of the CDR3 is filled in from the germline J gene. The V gene is TRBV2, the J gene TRBJ1-2; D perhaps matches TRBD1 (5 bases). Germline assignment: CDR1 SNHLY and CDR2 FYNNEI. There are 13 residues in the CDR3. This CDR3 is CASTTDSIYGYTF. CDR3 DNA (partial): TGTGCCAGCACCACCGACAGTATCTACGGC.

With regard to this clone: Sequencing ends 3 residues short of the CDR3 end; the germline J gene provides the rest. The chain has TRBV5-1 and TRBJ2-5; 7 bases map to TRBD1. Trimming took 2 bases from V and 2 from J; bases not matched to a gene: 6. The CDR3 runs to 15 residues. Germline loops: CDR1 SGHRS, CDR2 YFSETQ. The sequenced part of the CDR3 DNA is TGCGCCAGCAGCTTCGACCGACAGGGTCAAGAGACC. The encoded protein is CASSFDRQGQET. The entire CDR3 sequence reads CASSFDRQGQETQYF.

In regard to this clone: Read coverage stops 3 residues before the CDR3 terminus; the germline J gene supplies the remainder. The rearrangement joins TRBV20-1 to TRBJ2-7; D gene ambiguous. V lost 2 bases and J 4 bases, leaving 9 bases between the germline ends. Germline V lookup: CDR1 DFQATT, CDR2 SNEGSKA (reference sequence). CDR3 length: 12 amino acids. The CDR3 bases that were read are TGCAGTGCTAGAAGCACAGCTTACGAG. Translating gives CSARSTAYE. The CDR3 as a whole reads CSARSTAYEQYF.

With regard to this clone: The CDR3 extends 3 residues past the end of the read, so its final part is completed from the germline J gene. V gene TRBV20-1 combines with J gene TRBJ2-7, with a tentative D call TRBD2 (6 bases). V was clipped by 4 bases and J by 6 bases, with 10 bases between them. This CDR3 is built from 11 residues. The germline gives CDR1 DFQATT, CDR2 SNEGSKA (reference sequence). The sequenced CDR3 bases are TGCAGTGCTACCCTCGGGGGCGAG. Its translation: CSATLGGE. The whole CDR3 reads CSATLGGEQYF.

Note on this clone: Coverage ceases 3 residues before the CDR3 finishes, and the germline J gene fills in the end. The chain has TRBV19 and TRBJ2-1, with a tentative D call TRBD1 (6 bases). Germline CDR1 is LNHDA and CDR2 is SQIVND (reference sequence). The CDR3 runs to 14 residues. V lost 5 bases to trimming and J lost 5 bases, with 13 bases between them. Incomplete CDR3 DNA: TGTGCCAGTAGTGCCTCCGGGACAAACAATGAG. This translates into CASSASGTNNE. The CDR3 in its entirety is CASSASGTNNEQFF.

With regard to this clone: Read sequence stops 3 residues before the CDR3 end, and the germline J gene provides the missing end. The chain recombines TRBV5-1 with TRBJ1-4, with D maybe TRBD1 (6 bases). The V and J ends lost 0 bases and 8 bases respectively, with 14 bases between them. Per germline, CDR1 SGHRS and CDR2 YFSETQ. CDR3 size: 15 residues. This CDR3 reads CASSLVRGQGEKLFF. The sequenced part of the CDR3 DNA is TGCGCCAGCAGCTTGGTCAGGGGCCAAGGGGAAAAA.

Notes on this clone: The sequenced fragment ends 3 residues before the CDR3 boundary, so the rest is inferred from the germline J gene. The gene calls are TRBV18 and TRBJ2-7; TRBD1 might be the D (6 bases). V lost 6 bases to trimming and J lost 2 bases, with 17 bases between them. CDR3 length equals 15 residues. CDR1 and CDR2 from the germline V gene are KGHSH and LQKENI. CDR3 DNA, as far as it was read: TGTGCCAGCTCCTTGGACAGCCAAACCACCTACGAG. Amino acid sequence: CASSLDSQTTYE. The whole CDR3 protein is CASSLDSQTTYEQYF.

As regards this clone: A read error may account for a junction end that differs from germline. The CDR3 bases that were read are TGCGCCAGCAACTTGACAGGGACGGGAAACACC. Translated: CASNLTGTGNT. The whole CDR3 region reads CASNLTGTGNTIYF. The chain is built from TRBV5-1 and TRBJ1-3, with 7 bases matching TRBD1. The CDR3 is cut off 3 residues early in the read; its end comes from the germline J gene. CDR3 length equals 14 residues. Germline loops: CDR1 SGHRS, CDR2 YFSETQ.